The sequence of this TCR beta chain was determined in a study of blood T cell repertoires in COVID-19. Study information: Whether acute or convalescent, the COVID-19 samples came from the United States, Italy and Spain. T cells, B-cell-depleted T cells, or PBMCs provided the cDNA or gDNA that served as material.

The Seattle site enrolled patients during active infection and followed them longitudinally. As processed by the authors: Reference gene primers were amplified, and this amplification served to estimate nucleated cell counts. Data came from immunoSEQ multiplex PCR; TCRdb stores just in-frame clones and leaves some out. V, J and clone size are those of that table, while D and trimming were read from the DNA. The data hold about 260,000 clones, with 75% to 90% observed a single time. The sequence was obtained from a woman in her 70s with COVID-19, enrolled during active disease. The sequenced sample was peripheral blood.

DNA for the CDR3: TGTGCCAGCAGCTTTGACTTGAGCTCTGGAAACACCATATATTTT. Translating gives CASSFDLSSGNTIYF. The chain couples TRBV5-4 to TRBJ1-3; D not resolved. Per germline, CDR1 SGHNT and CDR2 YYREEE (reference sequence). Trimming stripped 2 bases from V and 0 bases from J, with 9 bases between. This CDR3 is 15 amino acids long.